This T cell receptor (beta chain) was sequenced for a study of CD4 T cells in relation to SARS-CoV-2 and coronaviruses. Overall study: PBMCs were cultured with antigen for around nine days before TCR beta sequencing. The HLA restriction of the shared crossreactive spike epitopes was mapped.

Naive and memory CD4+ T cells were separated from cryopreserved PBMCs. Profiled with immunoSEQ multiplex PCR; TCRdb holds only in-frame clones, not every one. The table records roughly 43,000 clones, roughly 80% of them present only once. In germline, CDR1 is DFQATT, CDR2 SNEGSKA (reference sequence). J was trimmed by 6 bases and V by 5 bases; bases with no gene match: 3. The CDR3 length is 11 residues. Comments on this clone: Its matching antigen is unknown.

This receptor was obtained from an adult with COVID-19. Sequencing was performed on naive CD4+ T cells from PBMCs, cultured in vitro. Indicated subset: naive CD4+ T cells isolated by negative enrichment. V gene TRBV20-1 combines with J gene TRBJ1-1, with 7 nucleotides matching TRBD1. The CDR3 DNA is TGCAGTGCTCCTCAGGGGGCTGAAGCTTTCTTT. Amino acid sequence: CSAPQGAEAFF.